Below, one T cell receptor (beta chain) is given with its context. The CDR3 length is 14 residues. CDR1 MNHEY and CDR2 SMNVEV come from the germline V gene (reference sequence). V was trimmed by 1 base and J by 4 bases, leaving 10 bases between them. Assay used: immunoSEQ multiplex PCR; TCRdb lists only in-frame clones, some missing. Found here are approximately 93,000 clones, more than 70% of them singletons; the top ten hold approximately 15%. This sample stems from a study of blood T cell repertoires in COVID-19. Across the whole study: PBMCs, B-cell-depleted T cells, or T cells provided the cDNA or gDNA that made up the material.

The V and J genes are TRBV27 and TRBJ1-1; maybe TRBD1 (5 bases). The specimen sequenced was peripheral blood. This sequence was found in a woman of 80 years or more with acute or convalescent COVID-19. CDR3 coding DNA: TGTGCCAGCAGTTTATTTCAGGGTACCACTGAAGCTTTCTTT. Protein: CASSLFQGTTEAFF.